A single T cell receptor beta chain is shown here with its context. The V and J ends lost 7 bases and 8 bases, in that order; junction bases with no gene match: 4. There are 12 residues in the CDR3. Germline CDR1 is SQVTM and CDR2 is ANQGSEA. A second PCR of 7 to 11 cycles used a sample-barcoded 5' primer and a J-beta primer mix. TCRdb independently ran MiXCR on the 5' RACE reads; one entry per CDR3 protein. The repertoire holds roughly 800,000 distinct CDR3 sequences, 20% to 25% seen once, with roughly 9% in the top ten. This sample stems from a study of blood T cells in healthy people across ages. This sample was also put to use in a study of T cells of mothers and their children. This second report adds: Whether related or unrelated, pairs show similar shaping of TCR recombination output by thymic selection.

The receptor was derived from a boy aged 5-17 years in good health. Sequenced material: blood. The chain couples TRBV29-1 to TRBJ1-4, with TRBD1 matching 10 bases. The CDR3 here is CSAGTGEEKLFF. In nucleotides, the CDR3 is TGCAGCGCCGGGACAGGGGAAGAAAAACTGTTTTTT.